The next 18 T cell receptor beta chains were all read from a single sample in a study of radiotherapy plus CTLA-4 blockade in lung cancer. This table comes from immunoSEQ multiplex PCR, and its TCRdb copy is limited to in-frame clones, with some not included. The sample holds 70,000 to 90,000 clones, about 79% seen once. Specimen: peripheral blood, collected from a patient treated with radiotherapy plus ipilimumab. These receptors came from a human donor with non-small cell lung cancer whose response to radiotherapy plus ipilimumab could not be evaluated. Some clones in this sample may be carry-over from other donors' samples.

This clone came up a few times. V and J are TRBV10-3 and TRBJ2-1, with D possibly TRBD1 on 6 matching bases. CDR1 is ENHRY and CDR2 is SYGVKD in the germline V gene. Trimming shortened V by 8 bases and J by 8 bases, and 22 bases separated the two germline ends. The CDR3 totals 15 residues. Here the CDR3 reads CAIGGGPSGEDEQFF. CDR3 in DNA: TGTGCCATCGGTGGGGGCCCTTCTGGCGAGGATGAGCAGTTCTTC.

This rearrangement joins TRBV7-2 to TRBJ2-5, with D possibly being TRBD1 (5 bases). CDR1 and CDR2 (germline): SGHTA, FQGNSA. Trimming removed 3 bases at V and 5 bases at J, with 13 bases between. The CDR3 has 14 residues. The CDR3 DNA reads TGTGCCAGCAGCTTGCCAGGGTTTTACGAGACCCAGTACTTC. Residues: CASSLPGFYETQYF.

This sequence joins TRBV15 and TRBJ2-2; the match to TRBD1 covers 11 bases. CDR3 length: 16 amino acids. CDR1 LNHNV and CDR2 YYDKDF come from the germline V gene (reference sequence). The junction had 7 bases not matched to a gene; V was cut back by 5 bases and J by 5 bases. The CDR3 DNA reads TGTGCCACCAGCCGGGACAGGGGGGAATTAACCGGGGAGCTGTTTTTT. Residues: CATSRDRGELTGELFF.

This rearrangement joins TRBV18 to TRBJ2-5; D gene uncertain. V lost 2 bases and J lost 5, with 9 bases in between. Germline values: CDR1 KGHSH, CDR2 LQKENI. CDR3 length: 13 amino acids. As DNA, the CDR3 is TGTGCCAGCTCACCAGTACCTGGCGAGACCCAGTACTTC. Residues: CASSPVPGETQYF.

This clone was seen just once. The V and J genes are TRBV4-3 and TRBJ1-4; D gene uncertain. The CDR3 is made up of 14 amino acids. V was clipped by 4 bases and J by 4 bases, with 10 bases between them. The germline V gene encodes CDR1 LGHNA and CDR2 YSLEER. CDR3 sequence: CASSPGSRNEKLFF. CDR3 nucleotides: TGCGCCAGCAGCCCGGGATCTCGTAATGAAAAACTGTTTTTT.

The chain employs TRBV5-1 and TRBJ1-3, with TRBD1 as a possible D gene (6 bases). The CDR3 length is 16 residues. The germline V gene has CDR1 SGHRS and CDR2 YFSETQ. Trimming removed 2 bases from V and 1 base from J, with 13 bases in between. The CDR3 reads CASSFTGRGSGNTIYF. The CDR3, as DNA: TGCGCCAGCAGCTTCACAGGGAGGGGATCTGGAAACACCATATATTTT. Supplemented by reference TRBV5-1 and TRBJ1-3, the full variable domain reads KAGVTQTPRYLIKTRGQQVTLSCSPISGHRSVSWYQQTPGQGLQFLFEYFSETQRNKGNFPGRFSGRQFSNSRSEMNVSTLELGDSALYLCASSFTGRGSGNTIYFGEGSWLTVV.

The CDR3 DNA reads TGTGCCACCAGCAGAGATCACCCTGCAGGCTCCTACGAGCAGTACTTC. Translation gives CATSRDHPAGSYEQYF. The chain recombines TRBV15 with TRBJ2-7; D not certain. This CDR3 region has 16 residues. Trimming stripped 0 bases from V and 0 bases from J, with 12 bases between. Germline V gene sequence: CDR1 LNHNV, CDR2 YYDKDF (reference sequence).

This chain links TRBV7-8 with TRBJ1-1; weak D call: TRBD1 (6 bases). CDR1 and CDR2 (germline): SGHVS, FQNEAQ. The CDR3 spans 20 residues. V lost 5 bases and J lost 2, with 30 bases in between. The CDR3 sequence: CASSKHIGGHLAEINTEAFF. CDR3 coding DNA: TGTGCCAGCAGCAAACATATAGGGGGACACCTGGCAGAAATAAACACTGAAGCTTTCTTT.

The V and J genes are TRBV28 and TRBJ2-7; TRBD1 agrees at 8 bases. The CDR3 loop spans 13 amino acids. Losses at the gene ends were 6 bases for V and 2 bases for J; bases not matched to a gene: 3. CDR1 MDHEN and CDR2 SYDVKM come from the germline V gene. CDR3 amino acids: CASRRQGTYEQYF. For the CDR3, the DNA is TGTGCCAGCAGAAGACAGGGGACCTACGAGCAGTACTTC.

The chain has TRBV5-4 and TRBJ1-2, with 10 positions matching TRBD1. The germline gives CDR1 SGHNT, CDR2 YYREEE (reference sequence). The CDR3 loop spans 15 amino acids. V gave up 4 bases and J gave up 3 bases; unmatched junction bases: 6. CDR3 in amino acids: CASSNRDRGDYGYTF. In DNA form, the CDR3 reads TGTGCCAGCAGCAACCGGGACAGGGGAGACTATGGCTACACCTTC.

The V gene is TRBV7-8, the J gene TRBJ1-5; 10 bases align to TRBD1. The V gene end was trimmed by 5 bases and the J gene end by 1 base; junction bases not matched to a gene: 8. Germline V lookup: CDR1 SGHVS, CDR2 FQNEAQ. The CDR3 is 17 amino acids. CDR3 loop: CASSPRQGAVSNQPQHF. The CDR3 coding sequence is TGTGCCAGCAGCCCTAGACAGGGGGCGGTAAGCAATCAGCCCCAGCATTTT.

This clone has just a few counts. The V gene is TRBV29-1, the J gene TRBJ1-2, with D perhaps matching TRBD1 (5 bases). CDR1 and CDR2 (germline): SQVTM, ANQGSEA. The germline V and J ends were trimmed by 2 bases and 4 bases, with 8 bases remaining between them. This CDR3 is 12 amino acids long. The CDR3: CSVESTVYGYTF. The CDR3 coding sequence is TGCAGCGTTGAATCGACAGTCTATGGCTACACCTTC.

This chain connects TRBV5-4 to TRBJ2-5, with D possibly TRBD1 on 6 matching bases. TRBJ2-7 explains the end of the DNA better; the J call may be wrong. Germline CDR1 SGHNT, CDR2 YYREEE (reference sequence). This CDR3 is 13 amino acids long. The CDR3 bases are TGTGCCAGCAGCTTGACAGGGAACTACGAGCAGTACTTC. It codes for CASSLTGNYEQYF.

V usage is TRBV10-3 and J usage is TRBJ2-7; TRBD2 might be the D (7 bases). V was shortened by 0 bases and J by 2 bases, with 11 bases between the two germline ends. The CDR3 is 15 residues long. The germline V gene has CDR1 ENHRY and CDR2 SYGVKD. CDR3 coding DNA: TGTGCCATCAGTGAGTCGAGGGGGGGAGCCTACGAGCAGTACTTC. It yields the protein CAISESRGGAYEQYF.

The genes are TRBV9 and TRBJ1-1; D is possibly TRBD1 (6 bases). Germline values: CDR1 SGDLS, CDR2 YYNGEE. The CDR3 extends over 14 amino acids. Trimming removed 4 bases from V and 1 base from J, with 11 bases in between. The chain's CDR3 is CASSHRDKNTEAFF. For the CDR3, the DNA is TGTGCCAGCAGCCACCGGGACAAGAACACTGAAGCTTTCTTT.

The chain has TRBV6-5 and TRBJ1-2; 7 bases are a match to TRBD1. Trimming took 8 bases from V and 3 from J; bases not matched to a gene: 0. CDR1 is MNHEY, CDR2 SVGAGI, per germline. The CDR3 loop spans 11 amino acids. The CDR3 is CASGTDYGYTF. The CDR3 DNA reads as TGTGCCAGCGGGACAGACTATGGCTACACCTTC.

V and J are TRBV20-1 and TRBJ2-7, with TRBD1 identical over 7 bases. The germline gives CDR1 DFQATT, CDR2 SNEGSKA (reference sequence). Trimming cost V 5 bases and J 4 bases; bases outside gene matches: 2. The CDR3 totals 11 residues. CDR3 amino acids: CSAGTEYEQYF. The CDR3 DNA reads as TGCAGTGCTGGGACAGAGTACGAGCAGTACTTC.

The rearrangement uses TRBV5-1 and TRBJ1-1, with 10 positions matching TRBD1. After removal of 4 bases from V and 1 base from J, the junction contained 13 bases not matched to a gene. The CDR3 sequence is 18 residues long. CDR1 is SGHRS, CDR2 YFSETQ, per germline. CDR3 in amino acids: CASSPRTGGSLWNTEAFF. The CDR3 bases are TGCGCCAGCAGCCCACGGACAGGGGGAAGTCTGTGGAACACTGAAGCTTTCTTT.